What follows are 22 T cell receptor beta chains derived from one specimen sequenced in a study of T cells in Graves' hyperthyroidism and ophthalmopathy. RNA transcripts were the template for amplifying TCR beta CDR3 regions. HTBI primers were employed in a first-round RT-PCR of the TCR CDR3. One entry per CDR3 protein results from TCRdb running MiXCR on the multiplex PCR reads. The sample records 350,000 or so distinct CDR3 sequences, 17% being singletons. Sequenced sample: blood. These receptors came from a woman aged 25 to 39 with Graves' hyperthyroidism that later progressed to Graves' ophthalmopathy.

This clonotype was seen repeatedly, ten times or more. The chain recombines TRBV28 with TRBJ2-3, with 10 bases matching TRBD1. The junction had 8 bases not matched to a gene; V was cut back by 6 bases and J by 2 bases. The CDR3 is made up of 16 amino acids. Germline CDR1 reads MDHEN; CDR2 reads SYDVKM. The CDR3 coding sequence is TGTGCCAGCAGCCCCCGGGACAGGGGATACACAGATACGCAGTATTTT. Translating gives CASSPRDRGYTDTQYF.

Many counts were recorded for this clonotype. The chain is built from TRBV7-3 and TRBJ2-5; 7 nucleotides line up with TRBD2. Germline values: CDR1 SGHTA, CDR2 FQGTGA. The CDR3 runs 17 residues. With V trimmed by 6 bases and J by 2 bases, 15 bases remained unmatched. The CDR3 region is CASSPRRRSGRQETQYF. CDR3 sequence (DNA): TGTGCCAGCAGTCCCCGGCGCCGTAGCGGGCGACAAGAGACCCAGTACTTC.

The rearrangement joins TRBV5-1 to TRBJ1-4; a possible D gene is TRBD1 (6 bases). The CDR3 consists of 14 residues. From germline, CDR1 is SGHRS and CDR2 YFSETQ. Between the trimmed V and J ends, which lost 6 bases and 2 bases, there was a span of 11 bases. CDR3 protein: CASTTGSTNEKLFF. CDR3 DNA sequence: TGCGCCAGCACCACAGGGAGCACTAATGAAAAACTGTTTTTT.

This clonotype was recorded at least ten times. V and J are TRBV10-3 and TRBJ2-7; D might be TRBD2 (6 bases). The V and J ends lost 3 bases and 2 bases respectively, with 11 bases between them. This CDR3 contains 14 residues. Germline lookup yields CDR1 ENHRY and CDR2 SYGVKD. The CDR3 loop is CAISDHGGAYEQYF. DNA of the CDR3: TGTGCCATCAGTGATCATGGCGGGGCCTACGAGCAGTACTTC.

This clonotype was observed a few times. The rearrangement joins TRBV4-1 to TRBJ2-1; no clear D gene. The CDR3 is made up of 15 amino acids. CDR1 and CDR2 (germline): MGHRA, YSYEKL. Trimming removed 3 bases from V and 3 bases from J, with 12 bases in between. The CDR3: CASSQPPIIYNEQFF. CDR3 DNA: TGCGCCAGCAGCCAGCCCCCGATAATCTACAATGAGCAGTTCTTC.

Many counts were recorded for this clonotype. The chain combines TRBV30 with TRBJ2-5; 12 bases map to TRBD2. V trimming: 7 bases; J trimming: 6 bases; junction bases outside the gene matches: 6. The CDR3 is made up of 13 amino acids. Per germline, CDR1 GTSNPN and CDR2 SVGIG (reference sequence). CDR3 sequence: CASLAGGSKTQYF. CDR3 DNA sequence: TGTGCCTCGCTAGCGGGAGGGAGCAAGACCCAGTACTTC.

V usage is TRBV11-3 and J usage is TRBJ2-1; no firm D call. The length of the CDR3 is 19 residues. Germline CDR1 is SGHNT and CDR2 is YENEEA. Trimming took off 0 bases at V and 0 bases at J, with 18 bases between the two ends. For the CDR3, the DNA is TGTGCCAGCAGCTTAGATTACGGGTACAGCTCCCCCTCCTACAATGAGCAGTTCTTC. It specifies CASSLDYGYSSPSYNEQFF.

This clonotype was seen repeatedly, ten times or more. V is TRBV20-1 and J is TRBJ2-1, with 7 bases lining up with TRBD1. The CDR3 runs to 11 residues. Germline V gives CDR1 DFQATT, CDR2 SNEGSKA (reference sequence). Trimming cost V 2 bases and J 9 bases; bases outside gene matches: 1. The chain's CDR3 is CSARQGVEQFF. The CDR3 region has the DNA TGCAGTGCTAGACAGGGGGTTGAGCAGTTCTTC.

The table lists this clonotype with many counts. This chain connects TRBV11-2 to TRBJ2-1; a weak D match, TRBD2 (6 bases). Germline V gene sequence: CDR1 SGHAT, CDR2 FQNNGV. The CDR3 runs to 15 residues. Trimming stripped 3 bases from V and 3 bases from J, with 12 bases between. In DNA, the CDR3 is TGTGCCAGCAGCTTCGGGACTCGGGGCTACAATGAGCAGTTCTTC. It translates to CASSFGTRGYNEQFF.

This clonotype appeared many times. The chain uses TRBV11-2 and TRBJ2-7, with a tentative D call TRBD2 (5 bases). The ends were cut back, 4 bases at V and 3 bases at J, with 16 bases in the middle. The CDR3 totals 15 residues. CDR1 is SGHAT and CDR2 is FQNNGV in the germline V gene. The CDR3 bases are TGTGCCAGCAGCTCGCCGGGAATACCTTACTACGAGCAGTACTTC. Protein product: CASSSPGIPYYEQYF. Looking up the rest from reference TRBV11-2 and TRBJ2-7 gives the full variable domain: EAGVAQSPRYKIIEKRQSVAFWCNPISGHATLYWYQQILGQGPKLLIQFQNNGVVDDSQLPKDRFSAERLKGVDSTLKIQPAKLEDSAVYLCASSSPGIPYYEQYFGPGTRLTVT.

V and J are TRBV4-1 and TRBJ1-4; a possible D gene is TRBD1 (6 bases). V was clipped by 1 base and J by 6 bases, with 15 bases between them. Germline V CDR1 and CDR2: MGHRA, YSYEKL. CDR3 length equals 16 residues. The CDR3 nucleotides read TGCGCCAGCAGCCAAGGCTGGGGGGGGCGTGATGAAAAACTGTTTTTT. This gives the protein CASSQGWGGRDEKLFF.

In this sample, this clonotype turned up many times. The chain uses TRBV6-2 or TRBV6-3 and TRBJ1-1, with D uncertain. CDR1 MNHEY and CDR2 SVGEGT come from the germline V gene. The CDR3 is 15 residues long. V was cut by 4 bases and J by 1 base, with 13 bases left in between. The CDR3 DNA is TGTGCCAGCAGTTGGACTAGGGTTTGGAACACTGAAGCTTTCTTT. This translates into CASSWTRVWNTEAFF.

CDR3 sequence: CASSSRTGHTGELFF. The CDR3, as DNA: TGTGCCAGCAGCTCGCGGACAGGGCACACCGGGGAGCTGTTTTTT. This chain links TRBV7-9 with TRBJ2-2; 8 nucleotides align to TRBD1. Germline loops: CDR1 SEHNR, CDR2 FQNEAQ (reference sequence). J lost 3 bases, V lost 4 bases, and 4 bases had no gene match. This CDR3 is 15 amino acids long. The variable domain in full, with the rest retrieved from reference TRBV7-9 and TRBJ2-2, is DTGVSQNPRHKITKRGQNVTFRCDPISEHNRLYWYRQTLGQGPEFLTYFQNEAQLEKSRLLSDRFSAERPKGSFSTLEIQRTEQGDSAMYLCASSSRTGHTGELFFGEGSRLTVL.

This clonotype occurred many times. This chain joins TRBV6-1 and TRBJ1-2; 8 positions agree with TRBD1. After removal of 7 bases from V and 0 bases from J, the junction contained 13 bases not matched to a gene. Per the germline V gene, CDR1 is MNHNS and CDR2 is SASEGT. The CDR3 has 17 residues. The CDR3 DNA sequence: TGTGCCAGCATAGGTCCAGGGGGCTCTAAAGCTAACTATGGCTACACCTTC. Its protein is CASIGPGGSKANYGYTF.

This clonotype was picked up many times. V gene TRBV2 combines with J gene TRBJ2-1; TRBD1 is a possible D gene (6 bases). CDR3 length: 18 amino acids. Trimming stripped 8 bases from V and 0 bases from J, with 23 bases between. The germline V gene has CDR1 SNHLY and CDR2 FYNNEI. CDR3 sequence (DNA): TGTGCCAGCCACAGTTCGGGACAACGCAGTAGCTCCTACAATGAGCAGTTCTTC. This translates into CASHSSGQRSSSYNEQFF.

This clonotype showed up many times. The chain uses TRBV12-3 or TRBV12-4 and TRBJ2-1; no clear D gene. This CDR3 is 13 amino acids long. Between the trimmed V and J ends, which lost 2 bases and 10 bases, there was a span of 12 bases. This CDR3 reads CASSLSPRHEQFF. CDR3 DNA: TGTGCCAGCAGTTTAAGCCCCCGCCACGAGCAGTTCTTC.

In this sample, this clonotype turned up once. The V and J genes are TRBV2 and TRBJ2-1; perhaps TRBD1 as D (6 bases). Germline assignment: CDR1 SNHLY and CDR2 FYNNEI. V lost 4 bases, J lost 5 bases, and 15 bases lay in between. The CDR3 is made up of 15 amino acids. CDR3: CASSGTRTVNNEQFF. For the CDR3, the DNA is TGTGCCAGCAGTGGTACTAGGACAGTGAACAATGAGCAGTTCTTC.

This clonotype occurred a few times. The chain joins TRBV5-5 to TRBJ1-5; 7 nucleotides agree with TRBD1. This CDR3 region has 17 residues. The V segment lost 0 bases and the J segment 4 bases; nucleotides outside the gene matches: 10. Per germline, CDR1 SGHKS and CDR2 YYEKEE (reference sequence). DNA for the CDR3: TGTGCCAGCAGCTTGGTTTTCGACAGGGCCTTAAATCAGCCCCAGCATTTT. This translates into CASSLVFDRALNQPQHF. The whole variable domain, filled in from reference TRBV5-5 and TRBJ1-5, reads DAGVTQSPTHLIKTRGQQVTLRCSPISGHKSVSWYQQVLGQGPQFIFQYYEKEERGRGNFPDRFSARQFPNYSSELNVNALLLGDSALYLCASSLVFDRALNQPQHFGDGTRLSIL.

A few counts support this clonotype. The CDR3, as DNA: TGTGCCAGCAGTTTATCCTTGGATCTGGGGGACACCATATATTTT. Translating gives CASSLSLDLGDTIYF. The chain joins TRBV28 to TRBJ1-3, with D perhaps TRBD1 (5 bases). Trimming cost V 1 base and J 8 bases, with 15 bases left between them. There are 15 residues in the CDR3. Germline loops: CDR1 MDHEN, CDR2 SYDVKM.

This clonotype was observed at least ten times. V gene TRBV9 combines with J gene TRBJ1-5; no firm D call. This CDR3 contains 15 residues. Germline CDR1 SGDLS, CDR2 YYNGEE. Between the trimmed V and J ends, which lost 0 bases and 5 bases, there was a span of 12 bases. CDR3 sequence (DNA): TGTGCCAGCAGCGTAGGGGGTGGGGTAGATCAGCCCCAGCATTTT. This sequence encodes CASSVGGGVDQPQHF.

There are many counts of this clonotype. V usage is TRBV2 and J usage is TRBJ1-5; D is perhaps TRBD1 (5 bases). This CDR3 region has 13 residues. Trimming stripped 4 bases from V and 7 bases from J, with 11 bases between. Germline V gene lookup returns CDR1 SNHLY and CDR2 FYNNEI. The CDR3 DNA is TGTGCCAGCAGTGTCCAGGGATTACAGCCCCAGCATTTT. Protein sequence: CASSVQGLQPQHF.

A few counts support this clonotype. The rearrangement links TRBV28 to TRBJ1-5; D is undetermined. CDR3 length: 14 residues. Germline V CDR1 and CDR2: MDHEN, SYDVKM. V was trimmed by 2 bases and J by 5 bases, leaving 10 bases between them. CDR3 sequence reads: CASSLKIRYQPQHF. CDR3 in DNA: TGTGCCAGCAGTTTAAAAATAAGGTATCAGCCCCAGCATTTT.